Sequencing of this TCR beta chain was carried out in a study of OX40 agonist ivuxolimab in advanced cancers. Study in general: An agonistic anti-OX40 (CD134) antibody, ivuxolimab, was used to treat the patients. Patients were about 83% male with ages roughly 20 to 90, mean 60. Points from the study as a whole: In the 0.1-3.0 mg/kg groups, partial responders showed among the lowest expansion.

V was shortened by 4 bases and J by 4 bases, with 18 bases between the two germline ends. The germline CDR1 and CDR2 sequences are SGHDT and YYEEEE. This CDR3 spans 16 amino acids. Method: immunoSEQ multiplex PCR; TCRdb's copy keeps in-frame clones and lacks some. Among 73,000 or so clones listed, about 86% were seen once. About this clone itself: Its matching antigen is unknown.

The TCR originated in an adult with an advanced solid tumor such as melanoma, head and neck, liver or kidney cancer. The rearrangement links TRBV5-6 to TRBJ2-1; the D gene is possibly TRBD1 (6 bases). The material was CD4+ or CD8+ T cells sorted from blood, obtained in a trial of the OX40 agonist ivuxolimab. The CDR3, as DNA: TGTGCCAGCAGCAGCACGTGGGGGCTGGGATACAATGAGCAGTTCTTC. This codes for CASSSTWGLGYNEQFF.